A selection of T cell receptor beta chains follows, all from one sample in a study of blood T cells in healthy people across ages. In TCRdb, the 5' RACE reads were re-called with MiXCR into one record per CDR3 protein. The table shows about 1.1 million distinct CDR3 sequences, with approximately 38% occurring only once. The sample taken for sequencing was blood. These receptors all come from a man aged 18-30 years in good health. Both conserved end residues are part of each CDR3. D genes are given only for firm matches. For some rows the clone size is stated as once, few or many, or as a class when expanded; others skip it.

len,d_gene,j_gene,v_gene,abundance,CDR3aa,CDR3nt
11,.,TRBJ2-7,TRBV29-1,few,CSVVQTNEQYF,TGCAGCGTTGTACAGACCAACGAGCAGTACTTC
14,TRBD1,TRBJ2-1,TRBV6-5,.,CASTRDRESNEQFF,TGTGCCAGCACCCGGGACAGGGAATCCAATGAGCAGTTCTTC
14,TRBD1,TRBJ2-1,TRBV5-1,.,CASSSGTGQDEQFF,TGCGCCAGCAGCTCCGGGACAGGGCAGGACGAGCAGTTCTTC
14,.,TRBJ1-1,TRBV12-3/TRBV12-4,.,CASSFAHMNTEAFF,TGTGCCAGCAGTTTTGCACACATGAACACTGAAGCTTTCTTT
15,.,TRBJ1-4,TRBV6-5,.,CASSRPGEGNEELFF,TGTGCCAGCAGCCGCCCGGGGGAGGGGAATGAAGAACTGTTTTTT
16,TRBD2,TRBJ2-3,TRBV20-1,once,CSAPGLAGGLPDTQYF,TGCAGTGCTCCCGGACTAGCGGGGGGGCTCCCAGATACGCAGTATTTT
17,.,TRBJ2-5,TRBV5-1,few,CASSLRGSRISGETQYF,TGCGCCAGCAGCCTCCGTGGGTCGAGGATTAGTGGAGAGACCCAGTACTTC
11,.,TRBJ1-2,TRBV6-6,.,CASSPKASYTF,TGTGCCAGCAGCCCAAAGGCCAGCTACACCTTC
14,.,TRBJ2-3,TRBV5-1,few,CASSPSTGGDTQYF,TGCGCCAGCAGCCCTTCGACGGGTGGGGATACGCAGTATTTT
14,.,TRBJ2-2,TRBV28,.,CASSVRRITGELFF,TGTGCCAGCAGTGTTCGACGGATCACCGGGGAGCTGTTTTTT
14,.,TRBJ2-5,TRBV20-1,few,CSAKGAGNKETQYF,TGCAGTGCGAAGGGTGCGGGGAATAAAGAGACCCAGTACTTC
16,TRBD2,TRBJ2-1,TRBV9,few,CASSGLAGGIYNEQFF,TGTGCCAGCAGCGGACTAGCGGGGGGGATCTACAATGAGCAGTTCTTC
14,TRBD1,TRBJ1-5,TRBV20-1,few,CSARPNRGGQPQHF,TGCAGTGCTAGACCGAACAGGGGCGGGCAGCCCCAGCATTTT
18,TRBD2,TRBJ2-3,TRBV4-3,many,CASSQDGTSGWGTDTQYF,TGCGCCAGCAGCCAAGACGGGACTAGCGGGTGGGGCACAGATACGCAGTATTTT
16,TRBD1,TRBJ1-4,TRBV25-1,few,CASSGRTGADNEKLFF,TGTGCCAGCAGTGGTAGGACAGGGGCCGATAATGAAAAACTGTTTTTT
13,.,TRBJ1-2,TRBV20-1,few,CSASTLDLHGYTF,TGCAGTGCGTCCACTTTAGACCTACATGGCTACACCTTC
11,.,TRBJ2-5,TRBV12-5,.,CASGPADEQYF,TGTGCTAGTGGTCCCGCGGATGAGCAGTACTTC
16,.,TRBJ1-1,TRBV6-2/TRBV6-3,.,CASSPGLAGWVTEAFF,TGTGCCAGCAGTCCCGGGTTGGCGGGTTGGGTCACTGAAGCTTTCTTT
15,TRBD1,TRBJ1-2,TRBV27,few,CASSRATGRTYGYTF,TGTGCCAGCAGTAGGGCGACAGGGAGAACCTATGGCTACACCTTC
15,TRBD2,TRBJ2-5,TRBV5-8,few,CASSPTSGSGETQYF,TGTGCCAGCAGCCCGACTAGCGGGTCAGGAGAGACCCAGTACTTC
13,.,TRBJ2-7,TRBV3-1,few,CASSQDGRNEQYF,TGTGCCAGCAGCCAAGATGGCAGAAACGAGCAGTACTTC
14,.,TRBJ1-1,TRBV15,.,CATSRLGFGTEAFF,TGTGCCACCAGCAGATTAGGTTTCGGCACTGAAGCTTTCTTT
16,TRBD2,TRBJ2-5,TRBV27,many,CASSLTGGILQETQYF,TGTGCCAGCAGTTTAACGGGGGGGATTCTCCAAGAGACCCAGTACTTC
15,TRBD1,TRBJ2-1,TRBV7-8,few,CASSRDRRTYNEQFF,TGTGCCAGCAGCAGGGACAGGAGAACCTACAATGAGCAGTTCTTC
15,TRBD1,TRBJ2-3,TRBV12-3/TRBV12-4,.,CASSFPGQGADTQYF,TGTGCCAGCAGCTTTCCGGGACAGGGGGCAGATACGCAGTATTTT
13,.,TRBJ2-1,TRBV15,.,CATTLQPQKTQFF,TGTGCCACCACCCTGCAGCCTCAGAAGACCCAGTTCTTC
15,.,TRBJ2-7,TRBV16,.,CASSQSQGVHYEQYF,TGTGCCAGCAGCCAATCACAGGGAGTCCACTACGAGCAGTACTTC
14,.,TRBJ1-2,TRBV9,few,CASSVPDGLYGYTF,TGTGCCAGCAGCGTTCCCGACGGGCTCTATGGCTACACCTTC
13,.,TRBJ2-7,TRBV4-3,many,CASSQDLSYEQYF,TGCGCCAGCAGCCAAGATCTTAGCTACGAGCAGTACTTC
16,.,TRBJ2-2,TRBV7-3,.,CASSLTTSINTGELFF,TGTGCCAGCAGCCTCACTACAAGCATAAACACCGGGGAGCTGTTTTTT
16,.,TRBJ2-7,TRBV6-5,.,CASSYTGTAGYYEQYF,TGTGCCAGCAGTTACACCGGGACAGCGGGCTACTACGAGCAGTACTTC
13,.,TRBJ1-1,TRBV6-2/TRBV6-3,.,CASSHQGNTEAFF,TGTGCCAGCAGCCACCAGGGGAACACTGAAGCTTTCTTT
15,TRBD2,TRBJ2-3,TRBV20-1,few,CSARGTSGAKDTQYF,TGCAGTGCTAGAGGGACTAGCGGGGCGAAAGATACGCAGTATTTT
12,.,TRBJ2-1,TRBV12-3/TRBV12-4,.,CASTIYRNEQFF,TGTGCCAGCACGATTTATAGGAATGAGCAGTTCTTC
15,TRBD2,TRBJ2-7,TRBV11-2,few,CASSLESSGGYEQYF,TGTGCCAGCAGCTTAGAGTCAAGCGGGGGCTACGAGCAGTACTTC
18,.,TRBJ1-5,TRBV20-1,.,CSARDPKMGGPPYQPQHF,TGCAGTGCTAGAGATCCAAAGATGGGGGGCCCACCCTATCAGCCCCAGCATTTT
16,.,TRBJ1-6,TRBV4-1,.,CASSQDQRLRRSPLHF,TGCGCCAGCAGCCAAGACCAGCGTCTAAGGCGTTCACCCCTCCACTTT
15,.,TRBJ1-5,TRBV7-6,.,CASSESPFGNQPQHF,TGTGCCAGCAGCGAGTCCCCTTTCGGCAATCAGCCCCAGCATTTT
19,TRBD2,TRBJ2-3,TRBV7-2,few,CASSLTLASGGSSTDTQYF,TGTGCCAGCAGCTTAACCTTGGCTAGCGGGGGGTCTAGCACAGATACGCAGTATTTT
15,.,TRBJ2-1,TRBV12-3/TRBV12-4,few,CASSPLATTYNEQFF,TGTGCCAGCAGTCCTCTGGCCACGACCTACAATGAGCAGTTCTTC
18,.,TRBJ1-3,TRBV20-1,.,CSARTPKGPGTSGNTIYF,TGCAGTGCTAGAACACCAAAGGGGCCAGGCACCTCTGGAAACACCATATATTTT
20,TRBD1,TRBJ2-1,TRBV20-1,few,CSAWWDRTGRNNVFYNEQFF,TGCAGTGCTTGGTGGGATCGGACAGGGAGGAACAATGTATTCTACAATGAGCAGTTCTTC
16,TRBD1,TRBJ1-1,TRBV7-2,few,CASSLGTGGSMGEAFF,TGTGCTAGCAGCCTTGGGACAGGGGGCTCTATGGGTGAAGCTTTCTTT
16,.,TRBJ1-1,TRBV20-1,.,CSASGVGLGGHTEAFF,TGCAGTGCCAGTGGGGTAGGACTCGGAGGGCACACTGAAGCTTTCTTT
16,.,TRBJ1-2,TRBV12-3/TRBV12-4,few,CASSLDSWGADYGYTF,TGTGCCAGCAGTTTAGATAGTTGGGGGGCTGACTATGGCTACACCTTC
15,.,TRBJ1-4,TRBV7-2,.,CASSPAGIPNEKLFF,TGTGCCAGCAGCCCTGCAGGGATCCCTAATGAAAAACTGTTTTTT
15,TRBD1,TRBJ2-3,TRBV4-1,.,CASSPDRAFTDTQYF,TGCGCCAGCAGCCCGGACAGGGCCTTCACAGATACGCAGTATTTT
13,.,TRBJ1-4,TRBV7-9,.,CASSSTGTEKLFF,TGTGCCAGCAGCAGCACAGGGACTGAAAAACTGTTTTTT
11,.,TRBJ2-7,TRBV20-1,few,CSPSSYNEQYF,TGCAGTCCTAGCTCCTACAATGAGCAGTACTTC
13,.,TRBJ1-4,TRBV6-6,few,CASSYQGRPGLFF,TGTGCCAGCAGTTACCAGGGTCGTCCGGGGCTGTTTTTT
15,.,TRBJ1-5,TRBV20-1,.,CSARVGRGGSQPQHF,TGCAGTGCTAGAGTAGGCAGGGGCGGTAGTCAGCCCCAGCATTTT
18,TRBD2,TRBJ2-1,TRBV10-2,few,CASSRPRTSGGEYNEQFF,TGCGCCAGCAGTAGACCCCGGACTAGCGGGGGGGAGTACAATGAGCAGTTCTTC
15,TRBD2,TRBJ2-3,TRBV7-2,few,CASSRTSGGGDTQYF,TGTGCCAGCAGCCGAACTAGCGGGGGAGGAGATACGCAGTATTTT
14,TRBD2,TRBJ2-3,TRBV12-3/TRBV12-4,few,CASSSGTSSATQYF,TGTGCCAGCAGTTCGGGGACTAGCTCGGCTACGCAGTATTTT
15,TRBD1,TRBJ1-2,TRBV5-1,.,CASSLTGAEDYGYTF,TGCGCCAGCAGCTTAACAGGGGCGGAAGACTATGGCTACACCTTC
16,.,TRBJ2-7,TRBV5-1,.,CASSLAVGDPSYEQYF,TGCGCCAGCAGCTTGGCCGTCGGGGATCCCTCCTACGAGCAGTACTTC
16,TRBD2,TRBJ2-3,TRBV9,.,CASSLYLAEGTDTQYF,TGTGCCAGCAGTCTCTATCTAGCGGAAGGCACAGATACGCAGTATTTT
12,.,TRBJ2-3,TRBV7-9,.,CASSAEPGTQYF,TGTGCCAGCAGCGCAGAGCCGGGCACGCAGTATTTT
15,.,TRBJ1-1,TRBV12-3/TRBV12-4,few,CASSLVVGPSTEAFF,TGTGCCAGCAGTTTAGTTGTAGGCCCTAGCACTGAAGCTTTCTTT